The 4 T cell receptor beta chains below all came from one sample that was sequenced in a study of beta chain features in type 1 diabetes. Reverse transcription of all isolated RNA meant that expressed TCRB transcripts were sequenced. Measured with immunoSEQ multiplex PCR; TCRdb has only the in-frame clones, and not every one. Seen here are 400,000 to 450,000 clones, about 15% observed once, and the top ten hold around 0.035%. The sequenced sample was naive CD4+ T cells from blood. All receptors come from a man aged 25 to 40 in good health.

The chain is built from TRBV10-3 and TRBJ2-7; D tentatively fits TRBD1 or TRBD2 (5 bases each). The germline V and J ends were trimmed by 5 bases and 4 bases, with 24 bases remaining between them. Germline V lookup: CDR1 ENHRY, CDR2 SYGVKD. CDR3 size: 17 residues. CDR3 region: CAISNNSGPSFNYEQYV. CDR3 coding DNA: TGTGCCATCAGTAATAACTCGGGGCCCTCCTTCAATTACGAGCAGTACGTC.

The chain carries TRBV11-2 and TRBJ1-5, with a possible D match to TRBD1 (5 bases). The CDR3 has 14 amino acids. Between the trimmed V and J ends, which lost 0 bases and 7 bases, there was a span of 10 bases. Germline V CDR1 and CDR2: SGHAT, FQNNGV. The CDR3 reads CASSLDSGDQPQHF. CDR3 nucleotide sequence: TGTGCCAGCAGCTTAGACTCCGGGGACCAGCCCCAGCATTTT. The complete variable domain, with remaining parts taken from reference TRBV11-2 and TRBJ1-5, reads EAGVAQSPRYKIIEKRQSVAFWCNPISGHATLYWYQQILGQGPKLLIQFQNNGVVDDSQLPKDRFSAERLKGVDSTLKIQPAKLEDSAVYLCASSLDSGDQPQHFGDGTRLSIL.

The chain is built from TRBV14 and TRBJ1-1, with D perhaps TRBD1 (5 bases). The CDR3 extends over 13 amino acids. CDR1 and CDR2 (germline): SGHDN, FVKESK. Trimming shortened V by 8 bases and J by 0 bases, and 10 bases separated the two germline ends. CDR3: CASRREMNTEAFF. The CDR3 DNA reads TGTGCCAGCCGCAGGGAAATGAACACTGAAGCTTTCTTT.

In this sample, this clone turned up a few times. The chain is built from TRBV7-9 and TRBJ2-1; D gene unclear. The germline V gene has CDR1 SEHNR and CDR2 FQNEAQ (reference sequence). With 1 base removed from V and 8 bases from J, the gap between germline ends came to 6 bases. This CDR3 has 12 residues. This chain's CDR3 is CASSLVADEQFF. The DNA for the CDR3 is TGTGCCAGCAGCTTAGTTGCCGATGAGCAGTTCTTC. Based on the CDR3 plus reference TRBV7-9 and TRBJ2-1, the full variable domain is DTGVSQNPRHKITKRGQNVTFRCDPISEHNRLYWYRQTLGQGPEFLTYFQNEAQLEKSRLLSDRFSAERPKGSFSTLEIQRTEQGDSAMYLCASSLVADEQFFGPGTRLTVL.